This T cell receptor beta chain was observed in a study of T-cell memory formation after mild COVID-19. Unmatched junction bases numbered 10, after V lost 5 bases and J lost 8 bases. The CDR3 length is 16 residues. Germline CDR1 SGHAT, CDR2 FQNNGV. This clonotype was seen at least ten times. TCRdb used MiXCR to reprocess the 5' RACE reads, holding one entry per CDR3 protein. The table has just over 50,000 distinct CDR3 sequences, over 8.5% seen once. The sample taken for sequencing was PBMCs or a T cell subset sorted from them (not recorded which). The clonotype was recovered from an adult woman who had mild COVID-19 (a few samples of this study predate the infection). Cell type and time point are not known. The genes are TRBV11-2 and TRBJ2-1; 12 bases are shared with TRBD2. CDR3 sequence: CASSASLAGGQYEQFF. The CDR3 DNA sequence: TGTGCCAGCAGCGCCAGCCTAGCGGGAGGGCAGTATGAGCAGTTCTTC.